Listed below are T cell receptor beta chains from one sample, sequenced in a study of breast tumors, draining lymph nodes, adjacent tissues. TCRdb redid the calling of the multiplex PCR reads with MiXCR, one entry per CDR3 protein. The sample records about 140,000 distinct CDR3 sequences, roughly 33% being singletons. The source material was axillary lymph node tissue. Receptor source: a female donor with breast cancer. Some clones in this sample may be carry-over from other donors' samples. Both conserved end residues are part of each CDR3. D genes are given only for firm matches. Clone size is stated in some rows and not others, as once, few, many or a class when expanded.

size: -
V: TRBV4-1
D: TRBD2
J: TRBJ2-5
DNA: TGCGCCAGCAGCTTCGGGACTAGCGGGAAGAGGACCCAGTACTTC
CDR3: CASSFGTSGKRTQYF

size: many
V: TRBV27
D: -
J: TRBJ1-4
DNA: TGTGCCAGCAGACAGGACGGAGGGAATGAAAAACTGTTTTTT
CDR3: CASRQDGGNEKLFF

size: few
V: TRBV7-2
D: TRBD1
J: TRBJ1-1
DNA: TGTGCCAGCAGGGGACAGAAGGGCGAAGCTTTCTTT
CDR3: CASRGQKGEAFF

size: many
V: TRBV6-1
D: -
J: TRBJ1-6
DNA: TGTGCCAGCAGTGAAGTCAGGGGAACATCACCCCTCCACTTT
CDR3: CASSEVRGTSPLHF

size: many
V: TRBV10-3
D: -
J: TRBJ1-3
DNA: TGTGCCATCCAGGGAACAGGGAGCTCTGGAAACACCATATATTTT
CDR3: CAIQGTGSSGNTIYF

size: many
V: TRBV4-3
D: -
J: TRBJ2-3
DNA: TGCGCCAGCAGCCCCCCATCAGATACGCAGTATTTT
CDR3: CASSPPSDTQYF

size: -
V: TRBV18
D: -
J: TRBJ1-1
DNA: TGTGCCAGCTCACCGAGCCGGGACAATGAAGCTTTCTTT
CDR3: CASSPSRDNEAFF

size: -
V: TRBV29-1
D: TRBD1
J: TRBJ2-1
DNA: TGCAGCGTTGGAGGGGGACAGGGGGGTCGGGATGAGCAGTTCTTC
CDR3: CSVGGGQGGRDEQFF

size: -
V: TRBV5-1
D: -
J: TRBJ1-2
DNA: TGCGCCAGCAGCGGCGACAGGAACTATGGCTACACCTTC
CDR3: CASSGDRNYGYTF

size: many
V: TRBV4-1
D: -
J: TRBJ2-5
DNA: TGCGCCAGCAGCCAAGTTGGAGGGAGGGAGACCCAGTACTTC
CDR3: CASSQVGGRETQYF

size: many
V: TRBV20-1
D: -
J: TRBJ2-7
DNA: TGCAGTGTCCCGGGACAATCTGTCGACGAGCAGTACTTC
CDR3: CSVPGQSVDEQYF

size: once
V: TRBV7-9
D: -
J: TRBJ2-1
DNA: TGCGCCAGCAGCTTAGGGTCTGGAGGGCTCAATGAGCGGTTCTTC
CDR3: CASSLGSGGLNERFF

size: many
V: TRBV3-1
D: -
J: TRBJ2-2
DNA: TGTGCCAGCAGCCAAGTGTCGCACACCGGGGAGCTGTTTTTT
CDR3: CASSQVSHTGELFF

size: many
V: TRBV20-1
D: -
J: TRBJ2-3
DNA: TGCAGCGAGCGGGTGGATACGCAGTATTTT
CDR3: CSERVDTQYF

size: once
V: TRBV20-1
D: -
J: TRBJ2-1
DNA: TGCAGTGCTTGGGCGGCGGGAACCAGCTACAGTGAGCAGTTCTTC
CDR3: CSAWAAGTSYSEQFF

size: many
V: TRBV10-3
D: -
J: TRBJ2-5
DNA: TGTGCCATCAGTGAAAGCGGTAGCTCTTCCCAAGAGACCCAGTACTTC
CDR3: CAISESGSSSQETQYF

size: -
V: TRBV24-1
D: -
J: TRBJ2-6
DNA: TGTGCCACCAGTGATCGGACATGGGTGGCCAACGTCCTGACTTTC
CDR3: CATSDRTWVANVLTF

size: -
V: TRBV27
D: -
J: TRBJ2-3
DNA: TGTGCCAGCAGCCAATCCTTCAGCACAGATACGCAGTATTTT
CDR3: CASSQSFSTDTQYF

size: -
V: TRBV5-4
D: -
J: TRBJ2-1
DNA: TGTGCCAGCAGCTTGGAGCAGCCCTCCTACAATGAGCAGTTCTTC
CDR3: CASSLEQPSYNEQFF

size: many
V: TRBV5-6
D: -
J: TRBJ2-3
DNA: TGTGCCAGCAGCTTGGGCAGGGATAGCACAGATACGCAGTATTTT
CDR3: CASSLGRDSTDTQYF

size: -
V: TRBV10-3
D: TRBD1
J: TRBJ1-2
DNA: TGTGCCACCGAGGACAGGATAGCTAACTATGGCTACACCTTC
CDR3: CATEDRIANYGYTF

size: -
V: TRBV7-9
D: TRBD2
J: TRBJ2-5
DNA: TGTGCCAGCGGGCCGGGGGGGACGTACCAAGAGACCCAGTACTTC
CDR3: CASGPGGTYQETQYF

size: many
V: TRBV11-2
D: -
J: TRBJ1-6
DNA: TGTGCCAGCAGCTTAGGCGATAGTTCACCCCTCCACTTT
CDR3: CASSLGDSSPLHF

size: many
V: TRBV7-9
D: -
J: TRBJ2-3
DNA: TGTGCCAGCAGCTTAAAATTGGCTTTGGGGCTTGCAGATACGCAGTATTTT
CDR3: CASSLKLALGLADTQYF

size: few
V: TRBV7-9
D: -
J: TRBJ2-5
DNA: TGTGCCGGCAGCTTAGGTAGTAGTTTGGAGACCCAGTACTTC
CDR3: CAGSLGSSLETQYF

size: -
V: TRBV6-1
D: TRBD1
J: TRBJ1-3
DNA: TGTGCCGGCAGTGAAGCGCCGGGACAGGGCAGAAACACCATATATTTT
CDR3: CAGSEAPGQGRNTIYF

size: -
V: TRBV28
D: TRBD1
J: TRBJ2-3
DNA: TGTGCCAGCAGTACAGGGGGCTGGACAGATACGCAGTATTTT
CDR3: CASSTGGWTDTQYF

size: many
V: TRBV3-1
D: TRBD1
J: TRBJ2-5
DNA: TGTGCCAGCAGCCAAGGAAGGACAGGGGTTGTTGGGACCCAGTACTTC
CDR3: CASSQGRTGVVGTQYF

size: -
V: TRBV7-3
D: -
J: TRBJ1-2
DNA: TGTGCCAGCAGCTTAACGGGGGGGGGGGCAACAAACTATGGCTACACCTTC
CDR3: CASSLTGGGATNYGYTF